Presented here are 23 T cell receptor beta chains from one specimen sequenced in a study of blood T cell repertoires in COVID-19. Here immunoSEQ multiplex PCR was the method, and the copy in TCRdb shows in-frame clones only, minus some. The sample comprises about 120,000 clones, 87% of which are singletons, and 2% to 2.5% rests with the top ten. Input material: peripheral blood. All receptors derive from a woman between 45 and 60 years old with acute or convalescent COVID-19.

The chain carries TRBV30 and TRBJ2-3; D might be TRBD2 (6 bases). CDR1 and CDR2 from the germline V gene are GTSNPN and SVGIG (reference sequence). The CDR3 has 14 residues. The CDR3 DNA is TGTTCAGTGACCCGGGACTCCGCAGGAGATACGCAGTATTTT. The encoded protein is CSVTRDSAGDTQYF.

This chain joins TRBV3-1 (or the pseudogene TRBV3-2) and TRBJ2-4, with TRBD1 identical over 8 bases. The V and J ends lost 4 bases and 5 bases, in that order; junction bases with no gene match: 7. The CDR3 runs 15 residues. Germline CDR1 is LGHDT and CDR2 is YNNKEL (reference sequence). For the CDR3, the DNA is TGTGCCAGCAGCCCGCCAGGGGGCAAGGAAAACATTCAGTACTTC. Protein sequence: CASSPPGGKENIQYF.

This sequence joins TRBV5-1 and TRBJ1-3; no reliable D call. Germline V gives CDR1 SGHRS, CDR2 YFSETQ. The length of the CDR3 is 15 residues. The V end lost 4 bases, the J end lost 4 bases, and 15 bases lay between the germline ends. This CDR3 reads CASSPPREGGNTIYF. The DNA for the CDR3 is TGCGCCAGCAGCCCCCCACGGGAGGGAGGAAACACCATATATTTT.

The rearrangement joins TRBV5-1 to TRBJ2-2, with 9 nucleotides matching TRBD1. With 4 bases clipped from V and 4 bases from J, the junction kept 8 bases outside the gene matches. CDR3 length: 16 amino acids. Per germline, CDR1 SGHRS and CDR2 YFSETQ. The CDR3 DNA follows: TGCGCCAGCAGCGAAACAGGGGGCGCCGGCACCGGGGAGCTGTTTTTT. Translated, it gives CASSETGGAGTGELFF.

The chain carries TRBV25-1 and TRBJ1-5; D ambiguous. This CDR3 has 13 residues. CDR1 MGHDK and CDR2 SYGVNS come from the germline V gene. V lost 3 bases and J lost 2, with 5 bases in between. The CDR3 sequence: CASSDQGNQPQHF. The CDR3 DNA is TGTGCCAGCAGTGATCAGGGCAATCAGCCCCAGCATTTT.

This clone was counted between two and nine times. The chain employs TRBV5-1 and TRBJ2-1; maybe TRBD1 (6 bases). Germline V lookup: CDR1 SGHRS, CDR2 YFSETQ. Between the trimmed V and J ends, which lost 2 bases and 3 bases, there was a span of 12 bases. This CDR3 comprises 15 residues. The CDR3 sequence: CASSLNGGVYNEQFF. CDR3 bases: TGCGCCAGCAGCTTAAATGGGGGCGTCTACAATGAGCAGTTCTTC.

CDR3 in DNA: TGTGCCAGCAGTTACTCCGGGACTAGCGGGGGGTTACCCTACGAGCAGTACTTC. Translation: CASSYSGTSGGLPYEQYF. The rearrangement joins TRBV6-2 or TRBV6-3 to TRBJ2-7; TRBD2 matches at 15 bases. Germline loops: CDR1 MNHEY, CDR2 SVGEGT. CDR3 size: 18 residues. V lost 0 bases and J lost 2; bases outside the gene matches: 5.

The chain has TRBV13 and TRBJ2-5; tentatively, D is TRBD2 (6 bases). The ends were cut back, 4 bases at V and 4 bases at J, with 13 bases in the middle. The CDR3 has 14 residues. The germline CDR1 and CDR2 sequences are PRHDT and FYEKMQ (reference sequence). CDR3 amino acids: CASSSSAGLETQYF. CDR3 nucleotide sequence: TGTGCCAGCAGCTCTTCGGCGGGGTTAGAGACCCAGTACTTC.

The V gene is TRBV6-5, the J gene TRBJ2-2, with D possibly matching TRBD1 (6 bases). CDR1 is MNHEY, CDR2 SVGAGI, per germline. The CDR3 has 16 amino acids. The V and J ends lost 2 bases and 2 bases respectively, with 12 bases between them. The CDR3 coding sequence is TGTGCCAGCAGTTACCGTTGGACAGAAAACACCGGGGAGCTGTTTTTT. Translation gives CASSYRWTENTGELFF.

The genes are TRBV30 and TRBJ1-6, with D maybe TRBD1 (6 bases). Trimming took off 2 bases at V and 8 bases at J, with 13 bases between the two ends. This CDR3 is 14 amino acids long. CDR1 is GTSNPN and CDR2 is SVGIG in the germline V gene (reference sequence). The CDR3 DNA sequence: TGTGCCTGGAGTTCAGGGGTGGGCGATTCACCCCTCCACTTT. It yields the protein CAWSSGVGDSPLHF.

The chain has TRBV4-1 and TRBJ1-2; TRBD1 aligns across 7 bases. In germline, CDR1 is MGHRA, CDR2 YSYEKL. V lost 6 bases to trimming and J lost 4 bases; unmatched junction nucleotides: 5. CDR3 length equals 13 residues. DNA of the CDR3: TGCGCCAGCAGGGCGACAGGGACCTATGGCTACACCTTC. It specifies CASRATGTYGYTF.

The chain links TRBV4-3 to TRBJ2-3, with D tentatively TRBD1 (5 bases). V lost 1 base and J lost 5, with 10 bases in between. The germline gives CDR1 LGHNA, CDR2 YSLEER. This CDR3 is 14 amino acids long. Written as DNA, the CDR3 is TGCGCCAGCAGCCAAGGCAGGGTTATAGATACGCAGTATTTT. Translating gives CASSQGRVIDTQYF.

This chain joins TRBV2 and TRBJ2-2; D may be TRBD1 (6 bases). In germline, CDR1 is SNHLY, CDR2 FYNNEI. V was pared by 4 bases and J by 5 bases, with 14 bases between. This CDR3 is built from 15 residues. CDR3 protein: CASSVREGVTGELFF. For the CDR3, the DNA is TGTGCCAGCAGTGTAAGAGAGGGGGTAACCGGGGAGCTGTTTTTT.

The DNA of the CDR3 is TGCGCCAGCAGCTTGGCCGGGACAGACTATGGCTACACCTTC. Amino acid sequence: CASSLAGTDYGYTF. The chain employs TRBV5-1 and TRBJ1-2; 7 bases align to TRBD1. Germline CDR1 is SGHRS and CDR2 is YFSETQ. This CDR3 contains 14 residues. The ends lost 0 bases at V and 3 bases at J; junction bases unmatched: 2.

The chain uses TRBV4-3 and TRBJ1-2; tentative D call: TRBD1 (6 bases). The germline V and J ends were trimmed by 4 bases and 4 bases, with 10 bases remaining between them. From germline, CDR1 is LGHNA and CDR2 YSLEER. The CDR3 length is 13 residues. For the CDR3, the DNA is TGCGCCAGCAGCCCGGGACAAGCCTATGGCTACACCTTC. This gives the protein CASSPGQAYGYTF.

This chain connects TRBV5-4 to TRBJ2-1, with D possibly being TRBD2 (5 bases). The germline gives CDR1 SGHNT, CDR2 YYREEE (reference sequence). V shed 0 bases and J shed 0 bases, with 10 bases lying between them. The CDR3 spans 16 residues. CDR3 loop: CASSLGGSLSYNEQFF. The DNA of the CDR3 is TGTGCCAGCAGCTTGGGAGGGAGCCTCTCCTACAATGAGCAGTTCTTC.

The chain couples TRBV25-1 to TRBJ1-2, with D maybe TRBD1 (5 bases). Between the trimmed V and J ends, which lost 2 bases and 8 bases, there was a span of 12 bases. Germline loops: CDR1 MGHDK, CDR2 SYGVNS. The CDR3 sequence is 13 residues long. Written as DNA, the CDR3 is TGTGCCAGCAGTGAACCACAGGTGGGCGGCTACACCTTC. Protein sequence: CASSEPQVGGYTF.

V usage is TRBV9 and J usage is TRBJ2-2; a weak D match, TRBD1 (5 bases). CDR3 length equals 15 residues. V was clipped by 3 bases and J by 1 base, with 10 bases between them. Germline V gene data show CDR1 as SGDLS and CDR2 as YYNGEE. This chain's CDR3 is CASSAAGMNTGELFF. The DNA for the CDR3 is TGTGCCAGCAGCGCGGCAGGGATGAACACCGGGGAGCTGTTTTTT.

The V gene is TRBV12-3 or TRBV12-4, the J gene TRBJ2-7; tentatively, D is TRBD2 (6 bases). The V end was cut by 2 bases, the J end by 3 bases, with 8 bases between. This CDR3 comprises 13 residues. The chain's CDR3 is CASSLMGGYEQYF. In nucleotides, the CDR3 is TGTGCCAGCAGTTTAATGGGGGGCTACGAGCAGTACTTC.

V usage is TRBV10-3 and J usage is TRBJ2-1, with TRBD1 matching 8 bases. V dropped 7 bases and J dropped 7; count of bases not matched to a gene: 3. Per the germline V gene, CDR1 is ENHRY and CDR2 is SYGVKD. The CDR3 loop spans 12 amino acids. In nucleotides, the CDR3 is TGTGCCATCAACCAGGGGGCAAATGAGCAGTTCTTC. Residues: CAINQGANEQFF.

The chain links TRBV4-3 to TRBJ2-7; TRBD1 might be the D (5 bases). V was shortened by 0 bases and J by 5 bases, with 17 bases between the two germline ends. This CDR3 contains 16 residues. Germline CDR1 LGHNA, CDR2 YSLEER. The CDR3 DNA follows: TGCGCCAGCAGCCAAGATAGGACATCCGCCAACCACGAGCAGTACTTC. It codes for CASSQDRTSANHEQYF.

The rearrangement joins TRBV7-2 to TRBJ1-6; 10 bases align to TRBD1. Germline-derived CDR1 and CDR2 are SGHTA and FQGNSA. The CDR3 is 15 residues long. V gave up 8 bases and J gave up 9 bases; unmatched junction bases: 10. The DNA of the CDR3 is TGTGCCAGCTCCAATTCCGGGACAGGGGCTTCACCCCTCCACTTT. Amino acids: CASSNSGTGASPLHF.

The rearrangement joins TRBV19 to TRBJ1-6; tentatively, D is TRBD1 (6 bases). The CDR3 has 14 amino acids. Trimming removed 11 bases from V and 0 bases from J, with 11 bases in between. The germline gives CDR1 LNHDA, CDR2 SQIVND (reference sequence). The CDR3 protein is CACGQSSYNSPLHF. CDR3 nucleotides: TGTGCCTGTGGACAGAGCTCCTATAATTCACCCCTCCACTTT.